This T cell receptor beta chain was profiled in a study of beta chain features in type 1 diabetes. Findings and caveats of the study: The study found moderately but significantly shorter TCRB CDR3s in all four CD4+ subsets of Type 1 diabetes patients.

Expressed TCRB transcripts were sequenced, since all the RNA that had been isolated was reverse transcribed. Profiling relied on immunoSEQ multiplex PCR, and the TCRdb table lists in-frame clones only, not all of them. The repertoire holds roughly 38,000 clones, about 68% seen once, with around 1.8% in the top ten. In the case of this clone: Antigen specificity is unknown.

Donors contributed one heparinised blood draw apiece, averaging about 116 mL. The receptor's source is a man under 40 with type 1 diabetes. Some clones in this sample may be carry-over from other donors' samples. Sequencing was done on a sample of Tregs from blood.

CDR3 DNA: TGTGCCAGCTCACTCTCGACAGGACGAGGCCAGCCCCAGCATTTT. Its translation: CASSLSTGRGQPQHF. The rearrangement uses TRBV18 and TRBJ1-5, with D perhaps TRBD1 (6 bases). Trimming took 4 bases from V and 7 from J, leaving 17 bases between them. The germline gives CDR1 KGHSH, CDR2 LQKENI. The CDR3 has 15 residues.